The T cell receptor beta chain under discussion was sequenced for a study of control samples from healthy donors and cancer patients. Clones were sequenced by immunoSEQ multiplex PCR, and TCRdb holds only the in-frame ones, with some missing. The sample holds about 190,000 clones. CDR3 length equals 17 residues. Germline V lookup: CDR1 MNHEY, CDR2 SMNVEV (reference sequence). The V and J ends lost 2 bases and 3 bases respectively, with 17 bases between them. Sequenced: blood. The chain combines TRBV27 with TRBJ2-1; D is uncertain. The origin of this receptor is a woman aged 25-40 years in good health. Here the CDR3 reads CASSLTAAANIYNEQFF. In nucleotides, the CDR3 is TGTGCCAGCAGTTTAACCGCGGCAGCGAACATCTACAATGAGCAGTTCTTC.